A selection of T cell receptor beta chains follows, all from one sample in a study of T cell responses to AZD1222 COVID-19 vaccine. The assay was immunoSEQ multiplex PCR, and TCRdb's table has in-frame clones only and misses some. The repertoire includes roughly 130,000 clones, about 86% of them detected once, and roughly 12% sits in the top ten. Specimen: peripheral blood, collected on day 0 of AZD1222 vaccination. Receptors were obtained from an adult in good health. Both conserved end residues are part of each CDR3. A D gene is named only where the DNA matches it firmly. Some rows mark clone size as missing; the rest say once, few, many or name a class of expanded clone.

TRBV5-8	.	.	TRBJ1-4	TGTGCCAGCAGCCTGGGGGTGGTTACAGCTAATGAAAAACTGTTTTTT	CASSLGVVTANEKLFF
TRBV4-1	TRBD2	.	TRBJ2-3	TGCGCCAGCAGGCGTTATAGCGGGAGCGGGGCAGATACGCAGTATTTT	CASRRYSGSGADTQYF
TRBV7-9	.	.	TRBJ1-2	TGTGCCAGCAGCTTAGAATCCTATGGCTACACCTTC	CASSLESYGYTF
TRBV7-8	.	.	TRBJ1-5	TGTGCCAGCAGCCGAGCGTTGGTTAATAGCAATCAGCCCCAGCATTTT	CASSRALVNSNQPQHF
TRBV5-4	TRBD1	.	TRBJ2-2	TGTGCCAGCAGCGTACAGGGGTCGAACACCGGGGAGCTGTTTTTT	CASSVQGSNTGELFF
TRBV20-1	.	.	TRBJ1-1	TGCACCTCACCTGCGGGGACTGAAGCTTTCTTT	CTSPAGTEAFF
TRBV9	.	few	TRBJ2-7	TGTGCCAGCAGCGGGGGGGTCGCGACGTTTAGCGACGAGCAGTACTTC	CASSGGVATFSDEQYF
TRBV6-5	.	few	TRBJ1-2	TGTGCCAGCGCGTACAACTATGGCTACACCTTC	CASAYNYGYTF
TRBV4-3	.	.	TRBJ2-1	TGCGCCAGCAGCCAAGATCGCGGACTACCCAATGAGCAGTTCTTC	CASSQDRGLPNEQFF
TRBV30	.	.	TRBJ2-3	TGTGCCTGGAGTCGCCCTAGCGACTACACAGATACGCAGTATTTT	CAWSRPSDYTDTQYF
TRBV7-2	TRBD2	.	TRBJ2-1	TGTGCCAGCAGCTTACAACTAGCGGGAGGACATGAGCAGTTCTTC	CASSLQLAGGHEQFF
TRBV9	.	.	TRBJ1-4	TGTGCCAGCAGCTCCCCCGGGGAAAAACTGTTTTTT	CASSSPGEKLFF
TRBV29-1	TRBD1	.	TRBJ1-2	TGCAGCGTTGATCCGGGACAGGGTAACTATGGCTACACCTTC	CSVDPGQGNYGYTF
TRBV7-9	TRBD1	medium-sized	TRBJ1-2	TGTGCCAGCAGCGGCTTGCGGACAGGGAGTTATGGCTACACCTTC	CASSGLRTGSYGYTF
TRBV10-1	.	.	TRBJ2-3	TGCGCCAGCAGTGAGCTGAGGGGCACAGATACGCAGTATTTT	CASSELRGTDTQYF
TRBV28	TRBD2	few	TRBJ2-7	TGTGCCAGCAGACTCCGACTAGCGGGAAAATACGAGCAGTACTTC	CASRLRLAGKYEQYF
TRBV24-1	TRBD1	.	TRBJ2-1	TGTGCCACCAGTGACGCCCCGGGACAGGGCGACAATGAGCAGTTCTTC	CATSDAPGQGDNEQFF
TRBV30	TRBD1	.	TRBJ1-6	TGTGCCGTAGACAGGGGGAGAAAGGGTTCACCCCTCCACTTT	CAVDRGRKGSPLHF
TRBV15	.	.	TRBJ2-3	TGTGCCACCAGCAGAGATCGGCCAGATACGCAGTATTTT	CATSRDRPDTQYF
TRBV19	TRBD1	.	TRBJ1-1	TGTGCCAGTAACGAACAGGGGGGGAACACTGAAGCTTTCTTT	CASNEQGGNTEAFF
TRBV6-6	.	.	TRBJ1-2	TGTGCCAGCAGTCAGGGAGGCGGCTACACCTTC	CASSQGGGYTF
TRBV5-6	TRBD1	.	TRBJ1-2	TGTGCCAGCAGCAGTGACAGGGGGAGGAACTATGGCTACACCTTC	CASSSDRGRNYGYTF
TRBV2	TRBD1	.	TRBJ1-1	TGTGCCAGCAGAAGACAGGGGCCCACTGAAGCTTTCTTT	CASRRQGPTEAFF
TRBV18	TRBD1	.	TRBJ1-3	TGTGCCAGCTCAGGACGGGACAGTTTTGGAAACACCATATATTTT	CASSGRDSFGNTIYF
TRBV11-2	.	.	TRBJ1-1	TGTGCCAGCAGCTTAGCAGGCACTGAAGCTTTCTTT	CASSLAGTEAFF
TRBV27	TRBD2	.	TRBJ2-5	TGTGCCAGCAGTTTGAATAGGCGGGGAGGGGTCGAGACCCAGTACTTC	CASSLNRRGGVETQYF
TRBV9	.	.	TRBJ1-1	TGTGCCAGCAGCGTAGGGATGGGGAGCACTGAAGCTTTCTTT	CASSVGMGSTEAFF
TRBV2	.	.	TRBJ1-2	TGTGCCAGCAGTGAAGCTAGGCAGGGGATCGGCTATGGCTACACCTTC	CASSEARQGIGYGYTF
TRBV3-1/TRBV3-2	TRBD2	.	TRBJ2-1	TGTGCCAGCAGCCAAGTGACTAGCCCCTACAATGAGCAGTTCTTC	CASSQVTSPYNEQFF
TRBV6-4	.	.	TRBJ1-2	TGTGCCAGCAGTGATGAGGGAGGGTATGGCTACACCTTC	CASSDEGGYGYTF
TRBV7-8	.	.	TRBJ1-1	TGTGCCAGCAGACGGGTCGCGAACACTGAAGCTTTCTTT	CASRRVANTEAFF
TRBV2	.	.	TRBJ2-1	TGTGCCAGCACCAAGACCGGAGAAAATGAGCAGTTCTTC	CASTKTGENEQFF
TRBV5-1	TRBD1	.	TRBJ1-1	TGCGCCAGCAGCCAGGGACAGAGGGGGGCTGAAGCTTTCTTT	CASSQGQRGAEAFF
TRBV4-1	.	.	TRBJ1-5	TGCGCCAGCAGGCCCCAGCTTTTTAAAAATCAGCCCCAGCATTTT	CASRPQLFKNQPQHF
TRBV27	.	once	TRBJ2-1	TGTGCCAGCAGTTTAAGTTCCTACAATGAGCAGTTCTTC	CASSLSSYNEQFF
TRBV11-1	.	once	TRBJ1-6	TGTGCCAGCAGCTTACAAGGGTGGCGGAGTTCACCCCTCCACTTT	CASSLQGWRSSPLHF
TRBV9	.	.	TRBJ1-4	TGTGCCAGCAGCGGGAATCGAGAAAAACTGTTTTTT	CASSGNREKLFF
TRBV12-5	TRBD2	.	TRBJ2-1	TGTGCTAGTGGTTTGGTAAGCGGGAGGGCGAACAATGAGCAGTTCTTC	CASGLVSGRANNEQFF
TRBV19	TRBD1	few	TRBJ1-2	TGTGCCAGTAGTAGTCTTGGGACAGGGTCTGATGGCTACACCTTC	CASSSLGTGSDGYTF
TRBV3-1/TRBV3-2	.	once	TRBJ1-1	TGTGCCAGCAGCTTAAACATGAACACTGAAGCTTTCTTT	CASSLNMNTEAFF
TRBV7-9	.	.	TRBJ2-5	TGTGCCAGCAGCCAAGCAGGGGGGGATCAGGCCCAGTACTTC	CASSQAGGDQAQYF
TRBV5-1	.	.	TRBJ2-1	TGCGCCAGCACAGACAGTTCACTATACAATGAGCAGTTCTTC	CASTDSSLYNEQFF
TRBV3-1/TRBV3-2	TRBD1	.	TRBJ2-1	TGTGCCAGCAGCCGGACGGACAGGGAGTTCAATGAGCAGTTCTTC	CASSRTDREFNEQFF
TRBV24-1	.	.	TRBJ2-7	TGTGCCACCAGTGATTCTGGGAATGACGACGAGCAGTACTTC	CATSDSGNDDEQYF
TRBV7-8	.	.	TRBJ1-1	TGTGCCAGCAGCCTCCGCACCCCCTTCCGGGAGATGAACACTGAAGCTTTCTTT	CASSLRTPFREMNTEAFF
TRBV18	.	.	TRBJ2-7	TGTGCCAGCTCACCCCGACAGCTTACAGCCTACGAGCAGTACTTC	CASSPRQLTAYEQYF